The 17 T cell receptor beta chains reported below all come from one sample, sequenced in a study of T cell repertoires in cytomegalovirus infection. TCRdb reanalysed the reads using MiXCR and keeps one entry per CDR3 protein. The sample holds approximately 730,000 distinct CDR3 sequences, approximately 33% seen once. Their antigen targets remain unknown. Specimen: cultured PBMCs, collected from culture after CMV antigen stimulation. These receptors came from a human donor in good health (CMV status not recorded). Some clones in this sample may be carry-over from other donors' samples.

V gene TRBV20-1 combines with J gene TRBJ1-1; D gene ambiguous. The germline gives CDR1 DFQATT, CDR2 SNEGSKA (reference sequence). The CDR3 loop spans 15 amino acids. CDR3 sequence reads: CGPCRRGPLGTEAFF. The CDR3, as DNA: TGCGGACCCTGTCGACGTGGACCATTAGGAACTGAAGCTTTCTTT.

This clonotype was seen at least ten times. V and J are TRBV19 and TRBJ2-1, with 10 bases lining up with TRBD2. The CDR3 totals 15 residues. The V gene's germline CDR1 is LNHDA and CDR2 SQIVND (reference sequence). Trimming at V came to 1 base and at J to 7 bases, leaving 4 bases not matched to a gene. DNA for the CDR3: TGTGCCAGTAGTATAGTGGATAGCGGGGGGAATGAGCAGTTCTTC. Translation gives CASSIVDSGGNEQFF. The full variable domain, with the rest looked up from reference TRBV19 and TRBJ2-1, is DGGITQSPKYLFRKEGQNVTLSCEQNLNHDAMYWYRQDPGQGLRLIYYSQIVNDFQKGDIAEGYSVSREKKESFPLTVTSAQKNPTAFYLCASSIVDSGGNEQFFGPGTRLTVL.

The sample holds a few counts of this clonotype. The genes are TRBV12-3 or TRBV12-4 and TRBJ2-1; D is unclear. V was pared by 3 bases and J by 5 bases, with 5 bases between. The CDR3 covers 12 residues. This chain's CDR3 is CASSFTDNEQFF. For the CDR3, the DNA is TGTGCCAGCAGTTTTACAGACAATGAGCAGTTCTTC.

This clonotype showed up just once. This chain joins TRBV5-4 and TRBJ1-5; 10 nucleotides agree with TRBD1. There are 12 residues in the CDR3. Germline lookup yields CDR1 SGHNT and CDR2 YYREEE (reference sequence). V shed 10 bases and J 7 bases; nucleotides not matched to a gene: 5. Here the CDR3 reads CAVGTGEQPQHF. CDR3 DNA: TGTGCCGTCGGGACAGGGGAGCAGCCCCAGCATTTT.

V and J are TRBV2 and TRBJ1-1; D gene ambiguous. Germline-derived CDR1 and CDR2 are SNHLY and FYNNEI. Trimming removed 7 bases at V and 4 bases at J, with 16 bases between. The CDR3 is made up of 14 amino acids. DNA for the CDR3: TGTGCCAGCAAATGGGCCGCCAGCGGCACTGAAGCTTTCTTT. It is translated as CASKWAASGTEAFF. The whole variable domain, filled in from reference TRBV2 and TRBJ1-1, reads EPEVTQTPSHQVTQMGQEVILRCVPISNHLYFYWYRQILGQKVEFLVSFYNNEISEKSEIFDDQFSVERPDGSNFTLKIRSTKLEDSAMYFCASKWAASGTEAFFGQGTRLTVV.

This clonotype was seen a few times. The V gene is TRBV5-4, the J gene TRBJ2-2, with D possibly being TRBD2 (6 bases). Per the germline V gene, CDR1 is SGHNT and CDR2 is YYREEE (reference sequence). The CDR3 length is 14 residues. V lost 9 bases and J lost 1, with 13 bases in between. In DNA form, the CDR3 reads TGTGCCACGGAGGGAACCCAGAACACCGGGGAGCTGTTTTTT. Protein: CATEGTQNTGELFF.

This clonotype has just a few counts. J is TRBJ2-4 and V is TRBV7-2; 8 bases align to TRBD1. Germline V gene lookup returns CDR1 SGHTA and CDR2 FQGNSA. V dropped 2 bases and J dropped 0; count of bases not matched to a gene: 9. The CDR3 runs 18 residues. CDR3 coding DNA: TGTGCCAGCAGCTTACTCCCTGGACAGGGAATAGCCAAAAACATTCAGTACTTC. Translation gives CASSLLPGQGIAKNIQYF.

CDR3 protein: CASSELGSSGGNVNEQFF. CDR3 coding DNA: TGTGCCAGCAGTGAATTAGGCAGTAGCGGGGGAAACGTCAATGAGCAGTTCTTC. The rearrangement links TRBV25-1 to TRBJ2-1; 9 nucleotides align to TRBD2. J lost 6 bases, V lost 1 base, and 13 bases had no gene match. The CDR3 runs to 18 residues. Per germline, CDR1 MGHDK and CDR2 SYGVNS.

This clonotype has just a few counts. The CDR3 coding sequence is TGTGCCAGCTCTCGAGGGGTGAATGAGCAGTTCTTC. It codes for CASSRGVNEQFF. This chain joins TRBV6-2 or TRBV6-3 and TRBJ2-1; D might be TRBD1 or TRBD2, each matching 5 bases. Germline-derived CDR1 and CDR2 are MNHEY and SVGEGT. Trimming took 8 bases from V and 7 from J, leaving 12 bases between them. The CDR3 consists of 12 residues.

This clonotype has more than one count but fewer than ten. This sequence joins TRBV28 and TRBJ2-7; D is ambiguous. V lost 8 bases and J 2 bases, leaving 13 bases between the germline ends. Germline V gene lookup returns CDR1 MDHEN and CDR2 SYDVKM. The CDR3 sequence is 13 residues long. The CDR3 region has the DNA TGTGCCAGCCCTTTTATCCGGCCCTACGAGCAGTACTTC. Encoded protein: CASPFIRPYEQYF.

V gene TRBV27 combines with J gene TRBJ1-5, with D tentatively TRBD1 (6 bases). CDR1 is MNHEY and CDR2 is SMNVEV in the germline V gene (reference sequence). This CDR3 has 15 amino acids. Trimming removed 2 bases from V and 5 bases from J, with 13 bases in between. The CDR3 loop is CASSLAGGGHQPQHF. CDR3 DNA: TGTGCCAGCAGTTTAGCCGGGGGCGGGCATCAGCCCCAGCATTTT.

This clonotype was observed at least ten times. The CDR3 bases are TGTGCCAGCAGGCTAGTAACAGATACGCAGTATTTT. Protein product: CASRLVTDTQYF. This rearrangement joins TRBV7-2 to TRBJ2-3; D not resolved. This CDR3 contains 12 residues. CDR1 and CDR2 from the germline V gene are SGHTA and FQGNSA. V gave up 6 bases and J gave up 3 bases, with 7 bases separating them.

The V gene is TRBV4-2, the J gene TRBJ2-3; D gene ambiguous. CDR1 and CDR2 (germline): LGHNA, YNFKEQ. Trimming took 0 bases from V and 0 from J, leaving 7 bases between them. This CDR3 spans 15 amino acids. The CDR3 coding sequence is TGTGCCAGCAGCCAAGAAGTCCCTAGCACAGATACGCAGTATTTT. It codes for CASSQEVPSTDTQYF.

This clonotype has just a few counts. This chain links TRBV29-1 with TRBJ2-1; D gene uncertain. The germline V gene encodes CDR1 SQVTM and CDR2 ANQGSEA. The CDR3 has 13 residues. V was cut by 7 bases and J by 3 bases, with 13 bases left in between. CDR3 bases: TGCAGCGGCCTTTTGACTCTCTACAATGAGCAGTTCTTC. It codes for CSGLLTLYNEQFF.

The table lists this clonotype with a few counts. The chain has TRBV19 and TRBJ1-5; D remains ambiguous. The germline V gene has CDR1 LNHDA and CDR2 SQIVND (reference sequence). The CDR3 totals 16 residues. Trimming removed 10 bases at V and 0 bases at J, with 19 bases between. The CDR3 nucleotides are TGTGCCACCCACCGAGCTCCCTTTTATAGCAATCAGCCCCAGCATTTT. It codes for CATHRAPFYSNQPQHF.

This clonotype was seen only a few times. The chain employs TRBV7-9 and TRBJ2-1; D is unresolved. The CDR3 covers 15 residues. V dropped 2 bases and J dropped 4 bases, with 12 bases sitting between them. Germline CDR1 reads SEHNR; CDR2 reads FQNEAQ (reference sequence). The CDR3 DNA follows: TGTGCCAGCAGCTTAAGTGGTTCTGATTACAATGAGCAGTTCTTC. Residues: CASSLSGSDYNEQFF. Full variable domain (missing parts from reference TRBV7-9 and TRBJ2-1): DTGVSQNPRHKITKRGQNVTFRCDPISEHNRLYWYRQTLGQGPEFLTYFQNEAQLEKSRLLSDRFSAERPKGSFSTLEIQRTEQGDSAMYLCASSLSGSDYNEQFFGPGTRLTVL.

The genes are TRBV4-1 and TRBJ2-2; D might be TRBD1 or TRBD2, each matching 6 bases. V lost 2 bases to trimming and J lost 6 bases, with 10 bases between them. Germline lookup yields CDR1 MGHRA and CDR2 YSYEKL. This CDR3 region has 14 residues. The CDR3 spells CASSQPGGSGELFF. Written as DNA, the CDR3 is TGCGCCAGCAGCCAACCCGGGGGCTCCGGGGAGCTGTTTTTT.